This entry describes one TCR beta chain. The same CDR3 arises from other DNA sequences in this sample as well. This entry belongs to a study of T cell responses to AZD1222 COVID-19 vaccine. Sequencing used immunoSEQ multiplex PCR; TCRdb keeps in-frame clones, though not all of them. This table holds some 140,000 clones, around 90% found once. V gave up 8 bases and J gave up 2 bases, with 3 bases separating them. Germline V CDR1 and CDR2: SNHLY, FYNNEI. The CDR3 has 10 amino acids. The clonotype comes from an adult in good health. Sample: peripheral blood, taken on day 0 of AZD1222 vaccination. V is TRBV2 and J is TRBJ1-1; D remains unclear. CDR3 region: CASGNTEAFF. DNA for the CDR3: TGTGCCAGCGGAAACACTGAAGCTTTCTTT.